This TCR beta chain appears in the sequencing data of a study of T cells in Graves' hyperthyroidism and ophthalmopathy. No progression to ophthalmopathy during 18 months of follow-up defined stable disease. Hyperthyroidism was newly diagnosed in patients aged 18 to 65 (duration under 2 months). Each 10 ml fresh peripheral blood draw supplied the PBMCs. Amplification targeted TCR beta CDR3 regions from RNA transcripts. The HTBI primer set served for first-round RT-PCR of the TCR CDR3. TCRdb re-called the multiplex PCR reads through MiXCR, storing one row per CDR3 protein. The table has hundreds of thousands of distinct CDR3 sequences, around 38% seen once; the top ten hold 7.5% to 9.5%. CDR1 and CDR2 from the germline V gene are SEHNR and FQNEAQ (reference sequence). With V trimmed by 5 bases and J by 2 bases, 11 bases remained unmatched. The CDR3 loop spans 16 amino acids.

This chain joins TRBV7-9 and TRBJ2-5; 7 bases agree with TRBD1. The clonotype originates from a man aged 18 to 35 with Graves' hyperthyroidism. The material sequenced was blood. The CDR3 coding sequence is TGTGCCAGCAGCCAATTGGTCAGGGGGATACAAGAGACCCAGTACTTC. Encoded protein: CASSQLVRGIQETQYF.